Following are 24 T cell receptor beta chains from one sample sequenced in a study of identical twins. TCRdb re-called the 5' RACE reads through MiXCR, storing one row per CDR3 protein. The sample includes about 340,000 distinct CDR3 sequences, 12% seen only once; the top ten take 6% to 9%. The same sample was also used in a study of yellow fever vaccine responses in identical twins.

The sequenced sample was CD8+ T cells sorted from blood. All receptors derive from a young woman in good health.

The V gene is TRBV12-3 or TRBV12-4, the J gene TRBJ2-3, with D possibly called TRBD1 or TRBD2 (5 bases each). The CDR3 contains 16 residues. V lost 8 bases, J lost 2 bases, and 20 bases lay in between. The CDR3 spells CASPPNGDLHTDTQYF. The CDR3 coding sequence is TGTGCCAGCCCACCAAACGGGGACCTACACACAGATACGCAGTATTTT.

The chain recombines TRBV14 with TRBJ2-1; tentatively, D is TRBD2 (6 bases). CDR3 length equals 17 residues. Germline V gene data show CDR1 as SGHDN and CDR2 as FVKESK. Trimming shortened V by 4 bases and J by 0 bases, and 16 bases separated the two germline ends. CDR3 DNA sequence: TGTGCCAGCAGCCCGTCGAGGGACTCGAGCTCCTACAATGAGCAGTTCTTC. Its protein is CASSPSRDSSSYNEQFF.

This clonotype was found a few times. The chain employs TRBV14 and TRBJ2-1; 10 bases agree with TRBD2. Germline V gene data show CDR1 as SGHDN and CDR2 as FVKESK. Trimming at V came to 0 bases and at J to 8 bases, leaving 4 bases not matched to a gene. The CDR3 sequence is 15 residues long. The CDR3 reads CASSQDGLAGDEQFF. The DNA for the CDR3 is TGTGCCAGCAGCCAAGATGGTCTAGCGGGAGATGAGCAGTTCTTC.

The chain recombines TRBV10-2 with TRBJ2-7; perhaps TRBD1 as D (6 bases). This CDR3 is 14 amino acids long. V shed 4 bases and J shed 0 bases, with 10 bases lying between them. The germline CDR1 and CDR2 sequences are WSHSY and SAAADI. The CDR3 loop is CASSGRDISYEQYV. CDR3 nucleotides: TGCGCCAGCAGTGGTCGGGACATCTCCTACGAGCAGTACGTC.

This clonotype was picked up many times. This chain links TRBV28 with TRBJ2-3, with a possible D match to TRBD2 (7 bases). Germline assignment: CDR1 MDHEN and CDR2 SYDVKM. CDR3 length: 14 residues. With 7 bases removed from V and 3 bases from J, the gap between germline ends came to 14 bases. This CDR3 reads CASNPGRGTDTQYF. In nucleotides, the CDR3 is TGTGCCAGCAACCCTGGGAGGGGGACAGATACGCAGTATTTT.

The J gene is TRBJ2-5, the V gene TRBV7-9; 7 bases fit TRBD1. This CDR3 is built from 15 residues. After removal of 1 base from V and 1 base from J, the junction contained 3 bases not matched to a gene. Germline assignment: CDR1 SEHNR and CDR2 FQNEAQ (reference sequence). The CDR3 coding sequence is TGTGCCAGCAGCTTAGTAGGGGGCTCCCAAGAGACCCAGTACTTC. It is translated as CASSLVGGSQETQYF. Variable domain in full (rest from reference TRBV7-9 and TRBJ2-5): DTGVSQNPRHKITKRGQNVTFRCDPISEHNRLYWYRQTLGQGPEFLTYFQNEAQLEKSRLLSDRFSAERPKGSFSTLEIQRTEQGDSAMYLCASSLVGGSQETQYFGPGTRLLVL.

This clonotype was detected ten times or more. V gene TRBV5-1 combines with J gene TRBJ2-1; 13 nucleotides match TRBD2. V lost 1 base, J lost 8 bases, and 9 bases stayed unmatched. The CDR3 runs 17 residues. Per the germline V gene, CDR1 is SGHRS and CDR2 is YFSETQ. In nucleotides, the CDR3 is TGCGCCAGCAGCTTGCAGTCGGGACTAGCGGGATTTGATGAGCAGTTCTTC. Translated: CASSLQSGLAGFDEQFF.

This clonotype was counted only a few times. V is TRBV10-3 and J is TRBJ2-5, with TRBD2 matching 7 bases. Germline CDR1 is ENHRY and CDR2 is SYGVKD. This CDR3 has 15 amino acids. V lost 0 bases, J lost 4 bases, and 5 bases stayed unmatched. This CDR3 is CAISESGGSGETQYF. DNA for the CDR3: TGTGCCATCAGTGAGTCGGGCGGGAGCGGAGAGACCCAGTACTTC.

This clonotype has at least ten counts. The chain uses TRBV20-1 and TRBJ2-7; possibly TRBD1 for D (6 bases). Trimming removed 8 bases from V and 6 bases from J, with 20 bases in between. The CDR3 is made up of 13 amino acids. CDR1 is DFQATT, CDR2 SNEGSKA, per germline (reference sequence). CDR3 DNA: TGCAGTCTTGATGGGCAGGGGCCTTTCGAGCAGTACGTC. This codes for CSLDGQGPFEQYV.

This clonotype came up a few times. The V call is TRBV28, the J call TRBJ2-7; 8 nucleotides match TRBD1. Per the germline V gene, CDR1 is MDHEN and CDR2 is SYDVKM. There are 15 residues in the CDR3. V lost 6 bases and J lost 4; bases outside the gene matches: 11. The CDR3 loop reads CASRATGDLFYEQYF. CDR3 sequence (DNA): TGTGCCAGCAGAGCGACAGGGGACCTGTTTTACGAGCAGTACTTC.

This clonotype was counted at least ten times. This chain links TRBV28 with TRBJ2-7, with TRBD1 matching 9 bases. CDR3 size: 15 residues. In germline, CDR1 is MDHEN, CDR2 SYDVKM. The J segment lost 7 bases and the V segment lost 2 bases, leaving 9 bases of the junction unmatched. CDR3 sequence: CASSLTPGTGREQYV. As DNA, the CDR3 is TGTGCCAGCAGTTTAACACCCGGGACAGGGAGGGAGCAGTACGTC.

This clonotype was counted between two and nine times. This chain joins TRBV11-2 and TRBJ2-7; 7 bases line up with TRBD2. The CDR3 length is 15 residues. The V and J ends lost 1 base and 2 bases, in that order; junction bases with no gene match: 5. Germline values: CDR1 SGHAT, CDR2 FQNNGV. In DNA form, the CDR3 reads TGTGCCAGCAGCTTAGTGGCTAGCGGTCCCTACGAGCAGTACTTC. Protein product: CASSLVASGPYEQYF. The full variable domain, in which reference TRBV11-2 and TRBJ2-7 provide the parts outside the CDR3, is EAGVAQSPRYKIIEKRQSVAFWCNPISGHATLYWYQQILGQGPKLLIQFQNNGVVDDSQLPKDRFSAERLKGVDSTLKIQPAKLEDSAVYLCASSLVASGPYEQYFGPGTRLTVT.

This clonotype was seen a few times. The gene calls are TRBV11-2 and TRBJ2-3; the match to TRBD2 covers 13 bases. V shed 1 base, J shed 1 base, and the junction held 5 bases outside the gene matches. This CDR3 is 18 amino acids long. Germline-derived CDR1 and CDR2 are SGHAT and FQNNGV. For the CDR3, the DNA is TGTGCCAGCAGCTTAGGGACTAGCGGGAGTCGGGGCACAGATACGCAGTATTTT. This encodes CASSLGTSGSRGTDTQYF.

Comments on this clonotype: A much larger clone lies one base from this, so it may be a read error. The V and J genes are TRBV10-1 and TRBJ2-1; D remains unclear. Germline CDR1 reads WNHNN; CDR2 reads SYGVQD (reference sequence). This CDR3 contains 14 residues. CDR3: CASSTSMEYNEPFF. The CDR3 DNA is TGCGCCAGCTCTACTTCCATGGAATACAATGAGCCGTTCTTC.

In its sample, this clonotype was seen many times. The gene calls are TRBV12-3 or TRBV12-4 and TRBJ2-2; D is unresolved. V was shortened by 10 bases and J by 0 bases, with 3 bases between the two germline ends. The CDR3 covers 11 residues. The CDR3 sequence is CATTNTGELFF. DNA of the CDR3: TGTGCCACCACGAACACCGGGGAGCTGTTTTTT.

The V gene is TRBV12-5, the J gene TRBJ1-2, with D unresolved. CDR1 LGHNT and CDR2 FRNRAP come from the germline V gene. The CDR3 has 13 amino acids. V gave up 3 bases and J gave up 5 bases, with 10 bases separating them. The CDR3 loop is CASGLGPSYGYTF. Written as DNA, the CDR3 is TGTGCTAGTGGTTTAGGCCCTAGTTATGGCTACACCTTC.

The chain combines TRBV7-3 with TRBJ2-1; 12 bases are shared with TRBD2. The germline gives CDR1 SGHTA, CDR2 FQGTGA. V trimming: 2 bases; J trimming: 6 bases; junction bases outside the gene matches: 8. The CDR3 runs to 17 residues. The CDR3 loop is CASSLVPLAGGFNEQFF. The CDR3 nucleotides read TGTGCCAGCAGCTTAGTTCCACTAGCGGGAGGCTTCAATGAGCAGTTCTTC.

There are a few counts of this clonotype. V usage is TRBV28 and J usage is TRBJ1-5; D gene unclear. The CDR3 contains 14 residues. Germline CDR1 and CDR2: MDHEN and SYDVKM. Trimming took off 3 bases at V and 6 bases at J, with 12 bases between the two ends. The CDR3 reads CASSFGQRVQPQHF. CDR3 nucleotide sequence: TGTGCCAGCAGTTTCGGGCAGAGGGTTCAGCCCCAGCATTTT.

This clonotype was seen more than once but under ten times. V gene TRBV5-6 combines with J gene TRBJ1-1, with 7 nucleotides matching TRBD1. V shed 1 base and J 3 bases; nucleotides not matched to a gene: 3. The CDR3 has 14 amino acids. Germline V gives CDR1 SGHDT, CDR2 YYEEEE. The CDR3, as DNA: TGTGCCAGCAGCTTGACAGGGGAAGACACTGAAGCTTTCTTT. Its translation: CASSLTGEDTEAFF. The variable domain in full, with the rest retrieved from reference TRBV5-6 and TRBJ1-1, is DAGVTQSPTHLIKTRGQQVTLRCSPKSGHDTVSWYQQALGQGPQFIFQYYEEEERQRGNFPDRFSGHQFPNYSSELNVNALLLGDSALYLCASSLTGEDTEAFFGQGTRLTVV.

The genes are TRBV9 and TRBJ1-1; D is possibly TRBD1 (5 bases). V lost 3 bases to trimming and J lost 3 bases, with 15 bases between them. The CDR3 is 15 residues long. CDR1 and CDR2 (germline): SGDLS, YYNGEE. In nucleotides, the CDR3 is TGTGCCAGCAGCGACCTTGGGGCAGACTACACTGAAGCTTTCTTT. Amino acid sequence: CASSDLGADYTEAFF.

This clonotype was counted ten times or more. The rearrangement uses TRBV12-3 or TRBV12-4 and TRBJ2-5; D not resolved. V lost 6 bases and J 5 bases, leaving 7 bases between the germline ends. This CDR3 contains 11 residues. The CDR3 region has the DNA TGTGCCAGCAGCTTTCTGGAGACCCAGTACTTC. Its protein is CASSFLETQYF.

This clonotype has just a few counts. This chain connects TRBV5-1 to TRBJ2-7; weak D call: TRBD2 (6 bases). CDR1 is SGHRS, CDR2 YFSETQ, per germline. V lost 0 bases and J 4 bases, leaving 11 bases between the germline ends. The CDR3 totals 14 residues. CDR3 DNA sequence: TGCGCCAGCAGCTTGGCCGTAGGGAGGTACGAGCAGTACTTC. Encoded protein: CASSLAVGRYEQYF.

V is TRBV19 and J is TRBJ2-3; a weak D match, TRBD2 (6 bases). This CDR3 has 15 amino acids. Per germline, CDR1 LNHDA and CDR2 SQIVND (reference sequence). The V end lost 3 bases, the J end lost 4 bases, and 14 bases lay between the germline ends. Here the CDR3 DNA reads TGTGCCAGTAGTATGCTAGCGCGGGTTGCAGATACGCAGTATTTT. This sequence encodes CASSMLARVADTQYF.

V and J are TRBV28 and TRBJ1-1; no firm D call. This CDR3 region has 15 residues. V shed 6 bases and J shed 0 bases, with 14 bases lying between them. Germline V gene lookup returns CDR1 MDHEN and CDR2 SYDVKM. The CDR3: CASSTLAGLNTEAFF. The CDR3 nucleotides are TGTGCCAGCAGCACCCTAGCGGGGTTGAACACTGAAGCTTTCTTT.